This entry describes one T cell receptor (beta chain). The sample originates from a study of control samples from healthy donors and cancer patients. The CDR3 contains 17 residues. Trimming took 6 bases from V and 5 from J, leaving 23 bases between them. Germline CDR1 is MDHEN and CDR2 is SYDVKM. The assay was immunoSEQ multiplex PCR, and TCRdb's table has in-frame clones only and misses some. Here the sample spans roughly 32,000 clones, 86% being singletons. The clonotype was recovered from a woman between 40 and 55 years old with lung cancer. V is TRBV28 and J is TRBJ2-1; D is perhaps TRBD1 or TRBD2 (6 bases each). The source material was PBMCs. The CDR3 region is CASSLRGRGRRNNEQFF. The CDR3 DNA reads TGTGCCAGCAGCCTACGGGGCCGGGGGCGGCGGAACAATGAGCAGTTCTTC.